This T cell receptor (beta chain) was sequenced in a study of blood T cells in healthy people across ages. Combining a sample-barcoded 5' primer with a J-beta primer mix, a second PCR ran for 7 to 11 cycles. Tags on each cDNA molecule came from a template-switch adaptor with 12 random nucleotides. TCRdb re-called the 5' RACE reads with MiXCR, one entry per CDR3 protein. In the table there are 650,000 to 700,000 distinct CDR3 sequences, over 40% of which are singletons. In each sample, at least 7 million PBMCs were isolated. The specimen sequenced was blood. This clonotype was obtained from a woman older than 75 in good health.

In DNA form, the CDR3 reads TGTGCCAGCAGCCAGACTAGCGGGGGGGCGGATGAGCAGTTCTTC. It codes for CASSQTSGGADEQFF. The V and J genes are TRBV28 and TRBJ2-1; 14 bases are shared with TRBD2. This CDR3 is 15 amino acids long. Germline V gene sequence: CDR1 MDHEN, CDR2 SYDVKM. V shed 6 bases, J shed 8 bases, and the junction held 6 bases outside the gene matches.